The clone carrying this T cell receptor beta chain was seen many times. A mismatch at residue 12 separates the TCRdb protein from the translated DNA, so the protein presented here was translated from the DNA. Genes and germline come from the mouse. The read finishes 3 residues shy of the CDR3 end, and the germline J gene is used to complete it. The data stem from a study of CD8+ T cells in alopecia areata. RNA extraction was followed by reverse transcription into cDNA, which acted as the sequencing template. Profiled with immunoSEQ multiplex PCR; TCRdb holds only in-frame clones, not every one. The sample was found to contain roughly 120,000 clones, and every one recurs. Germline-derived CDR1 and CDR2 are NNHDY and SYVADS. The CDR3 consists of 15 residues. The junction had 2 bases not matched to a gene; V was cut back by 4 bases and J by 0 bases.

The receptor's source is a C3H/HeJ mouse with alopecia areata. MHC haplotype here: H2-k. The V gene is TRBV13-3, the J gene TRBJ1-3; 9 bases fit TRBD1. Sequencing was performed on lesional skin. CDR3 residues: CASSRDRASGNTLYF. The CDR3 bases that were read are TGTGCCAGCAGTCGGGACAGGGCTTCTGGAAATACG.